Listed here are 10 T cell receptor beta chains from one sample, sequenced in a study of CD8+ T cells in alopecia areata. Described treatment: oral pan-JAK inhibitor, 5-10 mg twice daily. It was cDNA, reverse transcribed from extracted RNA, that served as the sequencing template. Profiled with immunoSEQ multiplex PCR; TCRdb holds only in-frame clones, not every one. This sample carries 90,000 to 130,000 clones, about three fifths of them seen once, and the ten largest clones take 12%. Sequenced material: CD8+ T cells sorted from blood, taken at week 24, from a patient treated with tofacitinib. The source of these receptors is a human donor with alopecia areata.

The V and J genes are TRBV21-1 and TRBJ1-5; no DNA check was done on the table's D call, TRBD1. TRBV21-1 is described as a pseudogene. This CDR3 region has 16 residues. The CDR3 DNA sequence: TGTGCCACTCCCATTCTCTTTAGACAGGGGAATCAGCCCCAGCATTTT. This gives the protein CATPILFRQGNQPQHF.

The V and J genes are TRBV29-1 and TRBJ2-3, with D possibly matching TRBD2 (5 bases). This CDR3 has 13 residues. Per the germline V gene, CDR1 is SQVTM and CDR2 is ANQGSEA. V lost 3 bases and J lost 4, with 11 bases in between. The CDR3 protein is CSVEGGLADTQYF. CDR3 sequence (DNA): TGCAGCGTTGAGGGCGGACTGGCAGATACGCAGTATTTT.

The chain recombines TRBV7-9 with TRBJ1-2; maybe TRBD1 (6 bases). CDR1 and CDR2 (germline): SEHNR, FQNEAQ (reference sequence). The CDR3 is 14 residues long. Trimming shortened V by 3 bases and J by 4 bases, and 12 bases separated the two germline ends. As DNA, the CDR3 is TGTGCCAGCAGCTTCTGGGACAACCTCTATGGCTACACCTTC. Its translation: CASSFWDNLYGYTF.

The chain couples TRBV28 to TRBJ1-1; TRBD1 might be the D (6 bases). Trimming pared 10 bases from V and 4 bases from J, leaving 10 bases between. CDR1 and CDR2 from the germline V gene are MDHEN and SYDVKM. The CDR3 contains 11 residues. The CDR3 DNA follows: TGTGCCACCGGGGGGGCCACTGAAGCTTTCTTT. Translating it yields CATGGATEAFF.

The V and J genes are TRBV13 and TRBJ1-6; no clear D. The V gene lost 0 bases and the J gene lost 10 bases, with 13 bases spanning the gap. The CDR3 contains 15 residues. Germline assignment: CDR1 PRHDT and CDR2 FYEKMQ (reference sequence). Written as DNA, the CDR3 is TGTGCCAGCAGCTTAGGACTTAACTCCAGCTCACCCCTCCACTTT. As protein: CASSLGLNSSSPLHF.

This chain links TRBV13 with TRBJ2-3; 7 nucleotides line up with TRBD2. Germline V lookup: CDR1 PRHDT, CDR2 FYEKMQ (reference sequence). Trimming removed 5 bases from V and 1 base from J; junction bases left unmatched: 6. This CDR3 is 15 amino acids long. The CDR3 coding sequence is TGTGCCAGCAGCCACACTAGCGCTGGCACAGATACGCAGTATTTT. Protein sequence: CASSHTSAGTDTQYF.

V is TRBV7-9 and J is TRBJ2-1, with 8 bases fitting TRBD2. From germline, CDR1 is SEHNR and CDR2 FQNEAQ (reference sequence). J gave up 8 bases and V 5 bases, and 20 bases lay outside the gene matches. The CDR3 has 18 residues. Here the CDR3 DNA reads TGTGCCAGCAGCAACCTGCTAGCGGGCTATGGCGAAGGCGATGAGCAGTTCTTC. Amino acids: CASSNLLAGYGEGDEQFF.

The CDR3 loop reads CASSEASGWWETQYF. CDR3 nucleotides: TGTGCCAGCAGTGAAGCGTCAGGGTGGTGGGAGACCCAGTACTTC. V gene TRBV6-1 combines with J gene TRBJ2-5, with a weak D call TRBD1 (5 bases). Germline V gene sequence: CDR1 MNHNS, CDR2 SASEGT. This CDR3 contains 15 residues. Trimming took off 0 bases at V and 5 bases at J, with 13 bases between the two ends.

CDR3 loop: CSLGTGGSEAFF. In DNA, the CDR3 is TGCAGCCTAGGAACAGGGGGCTCTGAAGCTTTCTTT. The V and J genes are TRBV29-1 and TRBJ1-1, with 9 bases aligning to TRBD1. Germline CDR1 is SQVTM and CDR2 is ANQGSEA. This CDR3 has 12 residues. V was clipped by 8 bases and J by 6 bases; unmatched bases: 7.

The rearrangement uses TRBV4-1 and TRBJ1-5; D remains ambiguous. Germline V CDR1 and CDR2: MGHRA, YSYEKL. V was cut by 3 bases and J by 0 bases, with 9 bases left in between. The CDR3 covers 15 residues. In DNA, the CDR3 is TGCGCCAGCAGCCAGGGCCAGAATAGCAATCAGCCCCAGCATTTT. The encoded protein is CASSQGQNSNQPQHF.